The clone carrying this T cell receptor (beta chain) was counted once. Researchers ran the PCR with 60 Vbeta and 13 Jbeta primers. The protocol was immunoSEQ multiplex PCR, while the TCRdb copy is restricted to in-frame clones and leaves out a portion. The sample holds some 190,000 clones, 75% to 85% seen once. The sample is drawn from a study of cytomegalovirus exposure and HLA in healthy donors. V lost 3 bases to trimming and J lost 7 bases; unmatched junction nucleotides: 4. Germline V CDR1 and CDR2: KGHSH, LQKENI. The CDR3 covers 15 residues. The J gene is TRBJ2-3, the V gene TRBV18; 13 positions agree with TRBD2. The TCR comes from a woman aged 25 to 39 in good health and CMV-seropositive. Sequencing was carried out using PBMCs. The CDR3 protein is CASSPPGLAGYTQYF. The CDR3 DNA reads TGTGCCAGCTCACCGCCGGGACTAGCGGGGTATACGCAGTATTTT.